This passage covers 23 T cell receptor beta chains from one sample sequenced in a study of regulatory T cells in long-lasting Graves disease. The TCR beta library used iRepertoire HTBI primers with Arm-PCR amplification of CDR3. One entry per CDR3 protein, called by TCRdb with MiXCR from the multiplex PCR reads. The table shows under 250,000 distinct CDR3 sequences, with around 20% occurring only once. Stated time point: newly diagnosed GD, antithyroid drugs for less than 3 months. The TCR library used RNA extracted from PBMCs. Sequenced here: peripheral blood mononuclear cells (PBMCs), sampled at new diagnosis, from a patient treated with antithyroid drugs. The receptors derive from a female donor with Graves disease.

About this clonotype: A read error is the likely source, as a far larger clone sits one nucleotide away. Since the CDR3 does not end with the conserved phenylalanine or tryptophan, this likely comes from a read error. This chain links TRBV6-2 or TRBV6-3 with TRBJ2-1; 8 positions agree with TRBD2. V was clipped by 10 bases and J by 4 bases; unmatched bases: 12. CDR1 MNHEY and CDR2 SVGEGT come from the germline V gene. The CDR3 sequence is 15 residues long. The CDR3 sequence: CAITEGSGEYNEQFS. Written as DNA, the CDR3 is TGTGCCATCACCGAGGGTAGCGGGGAGTACAATGAGCAGTTCTCC.

This chain links TRBV10-3 with TRBJ1-1, with 9 bases identical to TRBD1. V trimming: 2 bases; J trimming: 9 bases; junction bases outside the gene matches: 4. This CDR3 comprises 13 residues. The germline CDR1 and CDR2 sequences are ENHRY and SYGVKD. CDR3 sequence reads: CAISEPGQGQAFF. CDR3 bases: TGTGCCATCAGTGAGCCTGGACAGGGGCAAGCTTTCTTT.

The rearrangement links TRBV13 to TRBJ2-6; no firm D call. Germline-derived CDR1 and CDR2 are PRHDT and FYEKMQ (reference sequence). The CDR3 runs 18 residues. The V gene lost 0 bases and the J gene lost 0 bases, with 12 bases spanning the gap. The CDR3 region is CASSLGLVGNSGANVLTF. The CDR3 region has the DNA TGTGCCAGCAGCTTAGGCTTAGTCGGCAACTCTGGGGCCAACGTCCTGACTTTC. Combining the CDR3 with reference TRBV13 and TRBJ2-6 gives the whole variable domain AAGVIQSPRHLIKEKRETATLKCYPIPRHDTVYWYQQGPGQDPQFLISFYEKMQSDKGSIPDRFSAQQFSDYHSELNMSSLELGDSALYFCASSLGLVGNSGANVLTFGAGSRLTVL.

This clonotype was recorded many times. This rearrangement joins TRBV6-1 to TRBJ2-1, with D perhaps TRBD1 (6 bases). Germline V lookup: CDR1 MNHNS, CDR2 SASEGT. Trimming cost V 6 bases and J 10 bases, with 16 bases left between them. CDR3 length equals 13 residues. The CDR3 DNA reads TGTGCCAGCAGCCCGGCCCAGGGGAGAGAGCAGTTCTTC. This gives the protein CASSPAQGREQFF.

At least ten counts were recorded for this clonotype. The chain recombines TRBV11-3 with TRBJ2-7; no reliable D call. Germline V gene sequence: CDR1 SGHNT, CDR2 YENEEA. Trimming cost V 5 bases and J 4 bases, with 9 bases left between them. The CDR3 extends over 12 amino acids. The DNA of the CDR3 is TGTGCCAGCAGCCACGGAGCTTACGAGCAGTACTTC. This translates into CASSHGAYEQYF.

This clonotype came up a few times. V gene TRBV7-2 combines with J gene TRBJ1-1; 7 nucleotides line up with TRBD1. Per the germline V gene, CDR1 is SGHTA and CDR2 is FQGNSA. The J segment lost 8 bases and the V segment lost 5 bases, leaving 14 bases of the junction unmatched. The CDR3 loop spans 15 amino acids. Here the CDR3 reads CASSASLQGMVEAFF. The CDR3 DNA reads TGTGCCAGCAGCGCCTCCTTACAGGGGATGGTCGAAGCTTTCTTT.

Written as DNA, the CDR3 is TGTGCCAGCAGCGACCGACTAGTGGGAGGGGAGCAGTACTTC. Protein: CASSDRLVGGEQYF. The rearrangement joins TRBV9 to TRBJ2-7, with 7 bases lining up with TRBD2. This CDR3 contains 14 residues. The J segment lost 7 bases and the V segment lost 3 bases, leaving 10 bases of the junction unmatched. Germline CDR1 SGDLS, CDR2 YYNGEE.

As concerns this clonotype: A read error may produce the germline difference seen at one junction end. The chain is built from TRBV4-3 and TRBJ2-2, with 9 bases matching TRBD1. The CDR3 consists of 18 residues. The germline V gene encodes CDR1 LGHNA and CDR2 YSLEER. The CDR3 sequence is CASSQESVGQGYTGELVF. CDR3 in DNA: TGCGCCAGCAGCCAGGAATCGGTCGGACAGGGGTACACCGGGGAGCTGGTTTTT.

This clonotype was detected many times. The J gene is TRBJ2-1, the V gene TRBV18, with 12 bases that match TRBD1. J lost 8 bases, V lost 5 bases, and 4 bases had no gene match. This CDR3 region has 14 residues. CDR1 and CDR2 (germline): KGHSH, LQKENI. CDR3 coding DNA: TGTGCCAGCTCAAGGGACAGGGGGCAGGATGAGCAGTTCTTC. Residues: CASSRDRGQDEQFF.

V gene TRBV10-3 combines with J gene TRBJ1-6; D remains unclear. V lost 2 bases and J lost 8, with 10 bases in between. The CDR3 covers 14 residues. CDR1 ENHRY and CDR2 SYGVKD come from the germline V gene. The DNA for the CDR3 is TGTGCCATCAGTGAGCCTTGGAAGGATTCACCCCTCCACTTT. This sequence encodes CAISEPWKDSPLHF.

Comment on this clonotype: The DNA is omitted, as the CDR3 cannot be located on it reliably, and the CDR3 follows TCRdb's listing. The V and J genes are TRBV7-9 and TRBJ2-2. The length of the CDR3 is 14 amino acids, counting both ends. CDR1 and CDR2 (germline): SEHNR, FQNEAQ (reference sequence). CDR3 sequence reads: CASSSRLSPGSCFF.

This clonotype was found many times. DNA for the CDR3: TGTGCCAGCAGCCAAGTATTCGGGACTAGCGGGACCACAGATACGCAGTATTTT. As protein: CASSQVFGTSGTTDTQYF. The chain joins TRBV14 to TRBJ2-3; 13 nucleotides align to TRBD2. Trimming cost V 1 base and J 2 bases; bases outside gene matches: 6. Germline-derived CDR1 and CDR2 are SGHDN and FVKESK. The CDR3 has 18 amino acids.

V gene TRBV6-1 combines with J gene TRBJ2-2; TRBD2 matches 15 bases. J gave up 5 bases and V 5 bases, and 9 bases lay outside the gene matches. CDR1 and CDR2 (germline): MNHNS, SASEGT. This CDR3 is 18 amino acids long. The CDR3 protein is CASSRGLAGGGETGELFF. The CDR3 DNA reads as TGTGCCAGCAGTCGGGGACTAGCGGGAGGTGGGGAGACCGGGGAGCTGTTTTTT.

This clonotype was recorded at least ten times. The chain has TRBV3-1 and TRBJ2-2; 7 positions agree with TRBD2. The CDR3 totals 15 residues. The V segment lost 4 bases and the J segment 0 bases; nucleotides outside the gene matches: 2. Germline CDR1 and CDR2: LGHDT and YNNKEL (reference sequence). Here the CDR3 reads CASSRDYANTGELFF. DNA for the CDR3: TGTGCCAGCAGCCGGGACTACGCGAACACCGGGGAGCTGTTTTTT.

The rearrangement uses TRBV25-1 and TRBJ1-2; D gene unclear. Germline CDR1 MGHDK, CDR2 SYGVNS. The CDR3 sequence is 14 residues long. V lost 4 bases and J lost 8, with 17 bases in between. The CDR3 coding sequence is TGTGCCAGCAGTGCTTCAGACCCCGGCAGGGGCTACACCTTC. Amino acid sequence: CASSASDPGRGYTF.

The gene calls are TRBV27 and TRBJ2-3, with TRBD1 matching 7 bases. Looked up from germline, CDR1 is MNHEY and CDR2 is SMNVEV (reference sequence). This CDR3 spans 17 amino acids. The ends lost 3 bases at V and 5 bases at J; junction bases unmatched: 14. The CDR3, as DNA: TGTGCCAGCAGTTTGGACCGGGACAGAAATGTTGTAGATACGCAGTATTTT. Translating gives CASSLDRDRNVVDTQYF.

This clonotype occurred many times. The rearrangement links TRBV7-9 to TRBJ2-2; 7 bases map to TRBD1. The CDR3 sequence is 15 residues long. Trimming cost V 5 bases and J 4 bases; bases outside gene matches: 7. Germline CDR1 SEHNR, CDR2 FQNEAQ (reference sequence). CDR3 loop: CASSTTGRGTGELFF. The CDR3 coding sequence is TGTGCCAGCAGCACGACAGGGCGAGGCACCGGGGAGCTGTTTTTT.

In its sample, this clonotype was seen many times. The chain couples TRBV3-1 to TRBJ2-7, with D possibly matching TRBD2 (5 bases). The V gene's germline CDR1 is LGHDT and CDR2 YNNKEL (reference sequence). V was shortened by 6 bases and J by 0 bases, with 18 bases between the two germline ends. CDR3 length: 16 amino acids. DNA for the CDR3: TGTGCCAGCAGTCCGAGCGGACGCAAGACCTCCTACGAGCAGTACTTC. It specifies CASSPSGRKTSYEQYF.

This clonotype was counted at least ten times. V and J are TRBV5-1 and TRBJ1-3; possible D gene TRBD1, 6 bases. This CDR3 comprises 16 residues. CDR1 is SGHRS and CDR2 is YFSETQ in the germline V gene. Trimming stripped 0 bases from V and 0 bases from J, with 10 bases between. In nucleotides, the CDR3 is TGCGCCAGCAGCTTGGGCAGGGGCTACTCTGGAAACACCATATATTTT. Translation: CASSLGRGYSGNTIYF. The whole variable domain, remainder taken from reference TRBV5-1 and TRBJ1-3, is KAGVTQTPRYLIKTRGQQVTLSCSPISGHRSVSWYQQTPGQGLQFLFEYFSETQRNKGNFPGRFSGRQFSNSRSEMNVSTLELGDSALYLCASSLGRGYSGNTIYFGEGSWLTVV.

This clonotype came up many times. The rearrangement links TRBV3-1 to TRBJ1-1; 10 bases align to TRBD1. CDR1 and CDR2 (germline): LGHDT, YNNKEL (reference sequence). Trimming at V came to 4 bases and at J to 7 bases, leaving 6 bases not matched to a gene. CDR3 length: 14 amino acids. The CDR3 is CASSRSGTGDEAFF. In DNA, the CDR3 is TGTGCCAGCAGCCGTTCCGGGACAGGGGATGAAGCTTTCTTT. Full variable domain (rest looked up from reference TRBV3-1 and TRBJ1-1): DTAVSQTPKYLVTQMGNDKSIKCEQNLGHDTMYWYKQDSKKFLKIMFSYNNKELIINETVPNRFSPKSPDKAHLNLHINSLELGDSAVYFCASSRSGTGDEAFFGQGTRLTVV.

This clonotype came up many times. This chain connects TRBV2 to TRBJ2-7; 10 bases are a match to TRBD1. Germline V CDR1 and CDR2: SNHLY, FYNNEI. The CDR3 length is 14 residues. V was pared by 6 bases and J by 5 bases, with 7 bases of the junction left unmatched. In DNA form, the CDR3 reads TGTGCCAGCAGGACAGGGGGCGGCAGAAACGAGCAGTACTTC. Its translation is CASRTGGGRNEQYF.

This clonotype came up many times. V gene TRBV5-1 combines with J gene TRBJ2-7, with 7 bases that match TRBD1. Germline V lookup: CDR1 SGHRS, CDR2 YFSETQ. V dropped 4 bases and J dropped 2; count of bases not matched to a gene: 9. The CDR3 has 15 amino acids. The CDR3 DNA follows: TGCGCCAGCAGCGGAAAAACAGGGGCCACCTACGAGCAGTACTTC. It codes for CASSGKTGATYEQYF.

This clonotype has a count of ten or more. The chain has TRBV7-9 and TRBJ2-6, with 9 bases lining up with TRBD1. This CDR3 region has 18 residues. The trim removed 2 bases at V and 1 base at J, leaving 6 bases unmatched. Per germline, CDR1 SEHNR and CDR2 FQNEAQ (reference sequence). CDR3 amino acids: CASSLNRGLLSGANVLTF. As DNA, the CDR3 is TGTGCCAGCAGCTTAAACAGGGGGCTGTTGTCTGGGGCCAACGTCCTGACTTTC.